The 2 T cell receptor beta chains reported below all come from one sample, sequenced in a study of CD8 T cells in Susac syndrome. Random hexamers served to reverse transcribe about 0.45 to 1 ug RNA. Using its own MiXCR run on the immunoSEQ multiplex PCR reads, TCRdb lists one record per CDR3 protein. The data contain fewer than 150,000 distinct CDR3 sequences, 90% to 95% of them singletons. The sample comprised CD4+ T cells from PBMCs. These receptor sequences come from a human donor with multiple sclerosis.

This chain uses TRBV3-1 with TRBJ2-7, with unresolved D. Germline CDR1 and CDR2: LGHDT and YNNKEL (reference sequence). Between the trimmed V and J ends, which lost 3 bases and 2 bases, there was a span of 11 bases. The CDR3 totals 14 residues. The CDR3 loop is CASSQGLRPYEQYF. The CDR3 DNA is TGTGCCAGCAGCCAGGGTTTACGTCCCTACGAGCAGTACTTC.

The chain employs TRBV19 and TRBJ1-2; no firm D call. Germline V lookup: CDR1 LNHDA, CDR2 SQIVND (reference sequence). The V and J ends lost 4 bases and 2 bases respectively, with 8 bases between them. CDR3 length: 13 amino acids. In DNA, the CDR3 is TGTGCCAGTAGTACAAACAGCAACTATGGCTACACCTTC. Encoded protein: CASSTNSNYGYTF.